This TCR beta chain was recovered during a study of blood T cell repertoires in COVID-19. Study information: Sites across the United States, Italy and Spain contributed samples from acute and convalescent COVID-19. From T cells, B-cell-depleted T cells, or PBMCs came the material, which was cDNA or gDNA.

This CDR3 is 15 amino acids long. Trimming removed 4 bases from V and 8 bases from J; junction bases left unmatched: 10. Germline V gene sequence: CDR1 SGHRS, CDR2 YFSETQ. In the original workflow: Estimated nucleated cell counts came from reference gene primer amplification. Sequencing was performed with immunoSEQ multiplex PCR; in TCRdb, only in-frame clones are kept and a portion is missing. V, J and clone size are taken as reported in that table, and D and trimming were inferred from the DNA itself. Of around 85,000 clones in the sample, about 82% were seen once. The sequenced sample consisted of peripheral blood. This TCR was sampled from a man between 50 and 59 years old with active COVID-19. This chain joins TRBV5-1 and TRBJ2-1; the match to TRBD1 covers 9 bases. CDR3 sequence reads: CASSVARDRAYEQFF. CDR3 nucleotide sequence: TGCGCCAGCAGCGTAGCCCGGGACAGGGCCTATGAGCAGTTCTTC.